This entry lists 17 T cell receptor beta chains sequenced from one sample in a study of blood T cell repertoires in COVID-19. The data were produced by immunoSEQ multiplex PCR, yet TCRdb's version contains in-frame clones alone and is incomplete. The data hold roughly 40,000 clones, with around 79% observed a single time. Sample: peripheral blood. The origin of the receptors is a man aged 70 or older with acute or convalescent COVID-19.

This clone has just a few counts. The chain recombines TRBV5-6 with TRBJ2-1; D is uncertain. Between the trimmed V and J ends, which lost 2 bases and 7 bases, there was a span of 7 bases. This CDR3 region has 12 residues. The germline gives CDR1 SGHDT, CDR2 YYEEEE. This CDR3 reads CASSLAVNEQFF. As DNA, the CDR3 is TGTGCCAGCAGCTTAGCTGTAAATGAGCAGTTCTTC. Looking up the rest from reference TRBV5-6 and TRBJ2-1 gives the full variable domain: DAGVTQSPTHLIKTRGQQVTLRCSPKSGHDTVSWYQQALGQGPQFIFQYYEEEERQRGNFPDRFSGHQFPNYSSELNVNALLLGDSALYLCASSLAVNEQFFGPGTRLTVL.

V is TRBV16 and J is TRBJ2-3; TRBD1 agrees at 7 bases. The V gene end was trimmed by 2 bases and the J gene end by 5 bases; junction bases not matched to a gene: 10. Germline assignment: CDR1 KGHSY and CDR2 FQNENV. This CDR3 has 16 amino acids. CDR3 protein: CASSQPGIDREDTQYF. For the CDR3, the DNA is TGTGCCAGCAGCCAACCCGGAATCGACAGGGAAGATACGCAGTATTTT.

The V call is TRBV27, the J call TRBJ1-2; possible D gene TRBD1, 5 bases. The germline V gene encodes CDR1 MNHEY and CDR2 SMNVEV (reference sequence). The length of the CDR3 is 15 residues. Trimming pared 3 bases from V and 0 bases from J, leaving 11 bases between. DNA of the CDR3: TGTGCCAGCAGTTTGTATGGGGGGGCTAACTATGGCTACACCTTC. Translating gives CASSLYGGANYGYTF.

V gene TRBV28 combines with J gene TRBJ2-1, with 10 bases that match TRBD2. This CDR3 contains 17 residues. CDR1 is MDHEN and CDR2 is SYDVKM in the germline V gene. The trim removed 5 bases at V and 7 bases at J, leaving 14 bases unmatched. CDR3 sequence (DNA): TGTGCCAGCAGTCGCCCTCCCGGAGCGGGAGGGAGTAATGAGCAGTTCTTC. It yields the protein CASSRPPGAGGSNEQFF.

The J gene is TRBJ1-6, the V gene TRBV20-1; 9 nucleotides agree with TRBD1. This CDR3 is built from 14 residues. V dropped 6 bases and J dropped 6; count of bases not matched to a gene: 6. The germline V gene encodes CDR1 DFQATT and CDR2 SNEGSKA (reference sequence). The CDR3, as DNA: TGCAGTGCGAGTGGGACAGGGCTTAATTCACCCCTCCACTTT. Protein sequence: CSASGTGLNSPLHF.

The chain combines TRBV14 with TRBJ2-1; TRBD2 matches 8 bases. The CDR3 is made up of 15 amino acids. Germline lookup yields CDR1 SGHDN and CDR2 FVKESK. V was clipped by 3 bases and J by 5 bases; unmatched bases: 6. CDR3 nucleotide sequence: TGTGCCAGCAGCCATCTTAGCGGGATGCACAATGAGCAGTTCTTC. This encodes CASSHLSGMHNEQFF.

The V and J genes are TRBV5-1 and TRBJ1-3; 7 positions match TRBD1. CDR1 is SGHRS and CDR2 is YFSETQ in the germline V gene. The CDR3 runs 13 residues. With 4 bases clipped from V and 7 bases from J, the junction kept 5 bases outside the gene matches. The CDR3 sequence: CASSTGTDNTIYF. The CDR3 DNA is TGCGCCAGCAGCACTGGGACAGATAACACCATATATTTT.

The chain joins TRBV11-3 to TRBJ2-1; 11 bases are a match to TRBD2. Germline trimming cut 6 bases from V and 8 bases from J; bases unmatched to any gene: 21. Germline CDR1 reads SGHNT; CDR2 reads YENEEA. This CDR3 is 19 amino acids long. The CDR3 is CASRFKAPSGRQIIDEQFF. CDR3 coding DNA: TGTGCCAGCAGGTTTAAGGCTCCTAGCGGGAGGCAGATTATCGATGAGCAGTTCTTC. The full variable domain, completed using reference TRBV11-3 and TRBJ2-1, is EAGVVQSPRYKIIEKKQPVAFWCNPISGHNTLYWYLQNLGQGPELLIRYENEEAVDDSQLPKDRFSAERLKGVDSTLKIQPAELGDSAVYLCASRFKAPSGRQIIDEQFFGPGTRLTVL.

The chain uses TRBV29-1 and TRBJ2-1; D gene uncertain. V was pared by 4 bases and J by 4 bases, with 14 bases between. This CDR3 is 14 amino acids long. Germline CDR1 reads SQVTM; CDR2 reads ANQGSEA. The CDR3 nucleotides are TGCAGCGTTGTTCTATCTGAGCCGTACAATGAGCAGTTCTTC. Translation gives CSVVLSEPYNEQFF.

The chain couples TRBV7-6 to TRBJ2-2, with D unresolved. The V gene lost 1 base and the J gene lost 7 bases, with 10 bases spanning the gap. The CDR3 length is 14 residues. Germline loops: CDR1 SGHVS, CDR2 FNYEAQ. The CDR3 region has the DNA TGTGCCAGCAGCTTAGACCGAGTTAGCGGGGAGCTGTTTTTT. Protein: CASSLDRVSGELFF.

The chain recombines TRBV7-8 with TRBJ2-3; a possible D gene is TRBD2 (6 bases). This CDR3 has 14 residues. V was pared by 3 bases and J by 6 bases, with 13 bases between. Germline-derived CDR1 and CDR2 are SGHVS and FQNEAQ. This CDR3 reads CASSLTGAQDTQYF. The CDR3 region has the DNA TGTGCCAGCAGCTTGACGGGAGCCCAGGATACGCAGTATTTT.

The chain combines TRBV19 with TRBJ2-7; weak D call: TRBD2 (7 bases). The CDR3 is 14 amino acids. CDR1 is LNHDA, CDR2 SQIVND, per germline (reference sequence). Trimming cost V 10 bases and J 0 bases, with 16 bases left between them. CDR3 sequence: CATSAAGASYEQYF. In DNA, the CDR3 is TGTGCCACCTCAGCGGCGGGGGCCTCCTACGAGCAGTACTTC. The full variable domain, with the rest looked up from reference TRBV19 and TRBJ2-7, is DGGITQSPKYLFRKEGQNVTLSCEQNLNHDAMYWYRQDPGQGLRLIYYSQIVNDFQKGDIAEGYSVSREKKESFPLTVTSAQKNPTAFYLCATSAAGASYEQYFGPGTRLTVT.

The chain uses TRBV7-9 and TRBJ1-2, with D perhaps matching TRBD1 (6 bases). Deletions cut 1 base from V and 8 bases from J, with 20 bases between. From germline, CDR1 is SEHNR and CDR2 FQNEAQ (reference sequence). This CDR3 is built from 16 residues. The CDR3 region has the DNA TGTGCCAGCAGCTTAGGAACAGGGATCTCCATCGGCGGCTACACCTTC. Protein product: CASSLGTGISIGGYTF.

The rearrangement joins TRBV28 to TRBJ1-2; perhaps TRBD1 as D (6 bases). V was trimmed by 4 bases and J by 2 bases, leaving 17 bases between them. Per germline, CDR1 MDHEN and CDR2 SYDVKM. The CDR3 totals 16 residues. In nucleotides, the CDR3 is TGTGCCAGCAGTTCCGGCCTGACAGGTGTAAACTATGGCTACACCTTC. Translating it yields CASSSGLTGVNYGYTF.

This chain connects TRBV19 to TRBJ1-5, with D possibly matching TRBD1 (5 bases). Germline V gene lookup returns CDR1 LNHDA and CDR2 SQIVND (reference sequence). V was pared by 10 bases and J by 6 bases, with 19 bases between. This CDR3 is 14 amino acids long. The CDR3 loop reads CATKGGQGSQPQHF. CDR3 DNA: TGTGCCACTAAGGGAGGGCAGGGATCTCAGCCCCAGCATTTT.

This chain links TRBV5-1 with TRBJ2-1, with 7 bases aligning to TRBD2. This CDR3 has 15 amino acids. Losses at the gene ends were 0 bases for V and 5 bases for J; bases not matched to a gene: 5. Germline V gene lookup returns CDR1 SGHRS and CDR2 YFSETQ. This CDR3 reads CASSLVPGGNNEQFF. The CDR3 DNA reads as TGCGCCAGCAGCTTGGTCCCGGGAGGTAACAATGAGCAGTTCTTC. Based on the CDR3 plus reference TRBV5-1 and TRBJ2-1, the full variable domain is KAGVTQTPRYLIKTRGQQVTLSCSPISGHRSVSWYQQTPGQGLQFLFEYFSETQRNKGNFPGRFSGRQFSNSRSEMNVSTLELGDSALYLCASSLVPGGNNEQFFGPGTRLTVL.

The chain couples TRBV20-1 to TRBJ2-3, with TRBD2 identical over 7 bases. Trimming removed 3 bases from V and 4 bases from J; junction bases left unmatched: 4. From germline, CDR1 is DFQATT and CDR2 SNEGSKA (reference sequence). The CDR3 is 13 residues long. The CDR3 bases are TGCAGTGCTAGTGGACTAGTGGCAGATACGCAGTATTTT. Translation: CSASGLVADTQYF.